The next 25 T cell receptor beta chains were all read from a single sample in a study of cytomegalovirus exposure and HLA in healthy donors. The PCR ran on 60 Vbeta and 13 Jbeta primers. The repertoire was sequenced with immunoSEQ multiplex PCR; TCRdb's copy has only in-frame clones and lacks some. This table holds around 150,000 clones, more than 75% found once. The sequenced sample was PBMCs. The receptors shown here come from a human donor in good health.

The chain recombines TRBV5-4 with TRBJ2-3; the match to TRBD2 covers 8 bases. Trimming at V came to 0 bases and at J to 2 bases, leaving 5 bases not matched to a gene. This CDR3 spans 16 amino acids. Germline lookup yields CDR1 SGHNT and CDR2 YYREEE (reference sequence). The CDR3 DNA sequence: TGTGCCAGCAGCTTGGACCTAGCGGGTCCCACAGATACGCAGTATTTT. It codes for CASSLDLAGPTDTQYF.

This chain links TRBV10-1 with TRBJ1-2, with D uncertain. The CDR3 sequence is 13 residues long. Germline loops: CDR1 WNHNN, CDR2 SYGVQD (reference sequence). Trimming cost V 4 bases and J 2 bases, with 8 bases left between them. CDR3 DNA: TGCGCCAGCAGTGCTCAACGGAACTATGGCTACACCTTC. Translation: CASSAQRNYGYTF.

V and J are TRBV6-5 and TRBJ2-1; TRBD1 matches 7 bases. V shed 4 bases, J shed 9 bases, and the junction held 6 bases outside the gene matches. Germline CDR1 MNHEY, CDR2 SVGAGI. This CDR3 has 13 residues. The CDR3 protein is CASSLQGDSEQFF. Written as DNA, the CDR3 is TGTGCCAGCAGTTTGCAAGGGGACAGTGAGCAGTTCTTC.

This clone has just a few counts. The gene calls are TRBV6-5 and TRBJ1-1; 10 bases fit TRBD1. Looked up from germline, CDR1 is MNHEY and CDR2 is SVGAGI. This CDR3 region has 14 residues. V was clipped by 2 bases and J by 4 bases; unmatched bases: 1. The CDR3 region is CASSYRTGGTEAFF. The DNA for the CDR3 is TGTGCCAGCAGTTACCGGACAGGGGGCACTGAAGCTTTCTTT.

Here the CDR3 DNA reads TGTGCCAGCAGTGGGTGGGAGGCCCATCATACGCAGTATTTT. This gives the protein CASSGWEAHHTQYF. The chain is built from TRBV6-1 and TRBJ2-3; maybe TRBD2 (6 bases). This CDR3 is built from 14 residues. Per germline, CDR1 MNHNS and CDR2 SASEGT. V lost 4 bases, J lost 7 bases, and 15 bases lay in between.

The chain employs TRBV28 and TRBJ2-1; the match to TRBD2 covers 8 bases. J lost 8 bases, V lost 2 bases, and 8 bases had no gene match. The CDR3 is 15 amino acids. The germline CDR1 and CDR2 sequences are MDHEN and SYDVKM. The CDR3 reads CASSLIREGPDEQFF. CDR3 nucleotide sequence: TGTGCCAGCAGTTTAATACGGGAGGGCCCGGATGAGCAGTTCTTC.

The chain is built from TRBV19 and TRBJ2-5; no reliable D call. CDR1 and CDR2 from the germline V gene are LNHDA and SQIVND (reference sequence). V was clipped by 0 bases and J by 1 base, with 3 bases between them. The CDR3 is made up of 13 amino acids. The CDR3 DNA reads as TGTGCCAGTAGTATAGACAGCCAAGAGACCCAGTACTTC. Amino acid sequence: CASSIDSQETQYF.

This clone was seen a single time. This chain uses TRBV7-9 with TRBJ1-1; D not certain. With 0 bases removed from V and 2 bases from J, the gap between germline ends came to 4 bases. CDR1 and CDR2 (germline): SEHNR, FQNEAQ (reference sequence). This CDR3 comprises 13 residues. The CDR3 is CASSLAYNTEAFF. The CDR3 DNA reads TGTGCCAGCAGCTTAGCGTATAACACTGAAGCTTTCTTT.

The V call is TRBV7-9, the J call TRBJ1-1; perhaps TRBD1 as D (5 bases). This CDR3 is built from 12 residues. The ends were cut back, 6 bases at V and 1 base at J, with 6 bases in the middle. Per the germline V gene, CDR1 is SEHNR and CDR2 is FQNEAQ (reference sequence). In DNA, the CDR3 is TGTGCCAGCAGGACAGAGAACACTGAAGCTTTCTTT. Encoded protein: CASRTENTEAFF.

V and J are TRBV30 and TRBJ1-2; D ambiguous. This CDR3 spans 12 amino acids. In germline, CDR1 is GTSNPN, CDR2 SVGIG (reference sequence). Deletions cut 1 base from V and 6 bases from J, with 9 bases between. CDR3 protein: CAWSALGNGYTF. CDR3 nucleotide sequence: TGTGCCTGGAGTGCCCTCGGGAATGGCTACACCTTC.

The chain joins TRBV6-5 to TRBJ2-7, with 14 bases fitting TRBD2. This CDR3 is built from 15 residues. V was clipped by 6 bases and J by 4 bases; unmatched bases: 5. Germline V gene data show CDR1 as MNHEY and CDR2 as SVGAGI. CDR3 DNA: TGTGCCAGCAGCCCCGGACTAGCGGGGGGTTACGAGCAGTACTTC. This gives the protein CASSPGLAGGYEQYF.

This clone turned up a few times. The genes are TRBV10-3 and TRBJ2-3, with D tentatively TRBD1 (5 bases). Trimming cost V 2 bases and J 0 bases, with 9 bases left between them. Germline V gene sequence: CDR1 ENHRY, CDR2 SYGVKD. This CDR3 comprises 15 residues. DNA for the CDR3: TGTGCCATCAGTGAGACAGGATCTAGCACAGATACGCAGTATTTT. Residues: CAISETGSSTDTQYF.

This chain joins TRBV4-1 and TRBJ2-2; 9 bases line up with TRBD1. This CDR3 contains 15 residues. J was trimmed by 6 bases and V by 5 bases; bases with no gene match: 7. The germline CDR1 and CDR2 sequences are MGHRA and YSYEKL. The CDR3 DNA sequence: TGCGCCAGCAGCTGGGGGACAGGGTATTCCGGGGAGCTGTTTTTT. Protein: CASSWGTGYSGELFF.

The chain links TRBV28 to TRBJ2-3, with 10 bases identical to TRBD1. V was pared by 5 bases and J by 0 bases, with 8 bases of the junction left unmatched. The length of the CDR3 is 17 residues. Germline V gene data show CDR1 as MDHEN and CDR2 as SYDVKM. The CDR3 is CASSPPGTGVSTDTQYF. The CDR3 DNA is TGTGCCAGCAGTCCCCCCGGGACAGGGGTTAGCACAGATACGCAGTATTTT.

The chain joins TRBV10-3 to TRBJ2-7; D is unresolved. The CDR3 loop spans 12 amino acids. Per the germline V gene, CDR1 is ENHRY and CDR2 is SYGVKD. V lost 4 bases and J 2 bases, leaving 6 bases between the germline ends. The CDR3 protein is CAISGEAYEQYF. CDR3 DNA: TGTGCCATCAGTGGAGAGGCCTACGAGCAGTACTTC.

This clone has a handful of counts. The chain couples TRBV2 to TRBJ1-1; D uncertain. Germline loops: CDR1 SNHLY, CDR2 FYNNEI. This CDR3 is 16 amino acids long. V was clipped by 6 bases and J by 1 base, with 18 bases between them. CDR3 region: CASRVKTTGWNTEAFF. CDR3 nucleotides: TGTGCCAGCAGGGTAAAGACAACGGGATGGAACACTGAAGCTTTCTTT.

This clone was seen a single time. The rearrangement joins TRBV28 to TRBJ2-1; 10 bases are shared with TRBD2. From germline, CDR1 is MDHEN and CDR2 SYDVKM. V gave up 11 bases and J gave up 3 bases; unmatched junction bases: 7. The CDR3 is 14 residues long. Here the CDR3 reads CAGQIAGGYNEQFF. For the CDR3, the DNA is TGTGCCGGACAGATAGCGGGAGGCTACAATGAGCAGTTCTTC.

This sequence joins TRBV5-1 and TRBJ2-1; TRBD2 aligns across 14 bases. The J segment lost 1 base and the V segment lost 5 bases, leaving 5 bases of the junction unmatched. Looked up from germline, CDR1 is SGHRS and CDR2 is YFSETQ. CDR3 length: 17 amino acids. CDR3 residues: CASSSGLAGASYNEQFF. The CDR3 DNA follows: TGCGCCAGCAGTTCGGGACTAGCGGGAGCGTCCTACAATGAGCAGTTCTTC. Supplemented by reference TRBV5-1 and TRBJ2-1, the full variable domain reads KAGVTQTPRYLIKTRGQQVTLSCSPISGHRSVSWYQQTPGQGLQFLFEYFSETQRNKGNFPGRFSGRQFSNSRSEMNVSTLELGDSALYLCASSSGLAGASYNEQFFGPGTRLTVL.

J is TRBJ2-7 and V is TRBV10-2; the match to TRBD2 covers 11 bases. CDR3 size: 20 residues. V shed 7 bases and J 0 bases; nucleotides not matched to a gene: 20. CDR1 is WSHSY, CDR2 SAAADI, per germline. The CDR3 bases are TGCGCCAGCACCGCGGGGCCTAGCGGGAGGCTAACACCAATCTCCTACGAGCAGTACTTC. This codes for CASTAGPSGRLTPISYEQYF.

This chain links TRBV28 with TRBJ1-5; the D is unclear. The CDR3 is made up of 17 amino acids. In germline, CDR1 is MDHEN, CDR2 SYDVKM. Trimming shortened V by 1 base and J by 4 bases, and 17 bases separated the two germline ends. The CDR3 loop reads CASSLFQETTANQPQHF. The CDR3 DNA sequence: TGTGCCAGCAGTTTATTTCAGGAAACCACCGCGAATCAGCCCCAGCATTTT.

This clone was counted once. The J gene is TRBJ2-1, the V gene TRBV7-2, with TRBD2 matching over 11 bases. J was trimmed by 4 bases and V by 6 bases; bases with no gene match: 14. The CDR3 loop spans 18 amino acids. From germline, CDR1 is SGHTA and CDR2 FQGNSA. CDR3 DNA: TGTGCCAGCAGAGGTGGGGTAGCGGGAGGGCAGGGGTACAATGAGCAGTTCTTC. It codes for CASRGGVAGGQGYNEQFF. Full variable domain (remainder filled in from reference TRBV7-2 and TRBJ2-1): GAGVSQSPSNKVTEKGKDVELRCDPISGHTALYWYRQSLGQGLEFLIYFQGNSAPDKSGLPSDRFSAERTGGSVSTLTIQRTQQEDSAVYLCASRGGVAGGQGYNEQFFGPGTRLTVL.

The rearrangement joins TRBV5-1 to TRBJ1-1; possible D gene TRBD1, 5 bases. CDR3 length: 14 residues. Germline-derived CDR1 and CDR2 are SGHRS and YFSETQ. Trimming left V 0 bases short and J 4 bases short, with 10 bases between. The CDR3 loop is CASSLEWGGTEAFF. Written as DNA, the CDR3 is TGCGCCAGCAGCTTGGAATGGGGGGGCACTGAAGCTTTCTTT.

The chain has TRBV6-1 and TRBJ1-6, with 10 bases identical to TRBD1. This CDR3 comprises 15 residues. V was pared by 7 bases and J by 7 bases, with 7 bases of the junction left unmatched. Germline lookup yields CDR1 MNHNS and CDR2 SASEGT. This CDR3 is CASTDRGRGNSPLHF. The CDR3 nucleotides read TGTGCCAGCACAGACAGGGGGCGAGGAAATTCACCCCTCCACTTT.

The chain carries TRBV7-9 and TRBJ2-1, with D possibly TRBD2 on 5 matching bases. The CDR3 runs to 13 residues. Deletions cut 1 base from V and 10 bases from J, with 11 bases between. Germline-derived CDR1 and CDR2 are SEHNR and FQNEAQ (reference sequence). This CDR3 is CASSLVVGGEQFF. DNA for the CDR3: TGTGCCAGCAGCTTAGTAGTGGGCGGGGAGCAGTTCTTC.

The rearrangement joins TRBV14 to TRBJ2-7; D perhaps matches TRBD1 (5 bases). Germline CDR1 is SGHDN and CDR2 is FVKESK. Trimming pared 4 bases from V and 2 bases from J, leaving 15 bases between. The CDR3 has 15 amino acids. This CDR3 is CASSPQNRLTYEQYF. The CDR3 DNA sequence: TGTGCCAGCAGCCCCCAGAACAGGCTTACCTACGAGCAGTACTTC.